These T cell receptor beta chains were read from a single sample in a study of human thymus T cells. Produced via immunoSEQ multiplex PCR; TCRdb's table is partial and in-frame only. The profile covers some 120,000 clones, with 90% to 95% appearing a single time and less than 0.03% taken by the ten largest. The specimen was thymus tissue. All receptors derive from a boy in the first two years of life with a congenital heart defect but otherwise immunologically healthy. The CDR3 runs from the conserved cysteine through the conserved F or W. The D gene is left open where the match is weak. Not all rows give a size; the values are once, few, many and, for expanded clones, a class.

CDR3: CASSESWGYGNTIYF
DNA: TGTGCCAGCAGTGAATCTTGGGGTTACGGAAACACCATATATTTT
V: TRBV6-1
size: -
D: -
J: TRBJ1-3

CDR3: CASSRGGASATQYF
DNA: TGCGCCAGCAGCCGCGGGGGAGCAAGCGCGACCCAGTACTTC
V: TRBV4-1
size: -
D: TRBD2
J: TRBJ2-5

CDR3: CASSASTTSGANVLTF
DNA: TGTGCCAGCTCGGCCTCTACCACCTCTGGGGCCAACGTCCTGACTTTC
V: TRBV6-6
size: -
D: -
J: TRBJ2-6

CDR3: CAMRVGDGGYTF
DNA: TGTGCCATGAGGGTAGGCGATGGTGGCTACACCTTC
V: TRBV10-3
size: -
D: -
J: TRBJ1-2

CDR3: CASRASGANVLTF
DNA: TGTGCCAGCAGGGCCTCTGGGGCCAACGTCCTGACTTTC
V: TRBV25-1
size: few
D: -
J: TRBJ2-6

CDR3: CAWSVSTPLEKLFF
DNA: TGTGCCTGGAGTGTATCGACGCCACTGGAAAAACTGTTTTTT
V: TRBV30
size: -
D: -
J: TRBJ1-4

CDR3: CASSFRQGRTYEQYF
DNA: TGTGCCAGCAGCTTCAGACAGGGGAGGACCTACGAGCAGTACTTC
V: TRBV7-9
size: -
D: TRBD1
J: TRBJ2-7

CDR3: CASSPGTIPGEQYF
DNA: TGTGCCAGCAGCCCGGGGACGATACCTGGCGAGCAGTACTTC
V: TRBV7-9
size: once
D: -
J: TRBJ2-7

CDR3: CASGPTRRNFNYGYTF
DNA: TGTGCTAGTGGCCCTACAAGACGTAATTTTAACTATGGCTACACCTTC
V: TRBV12-5
size: -
D: -
J: TRBJ1-2

CDR3: CSVESTNTGELFF
DNA: TGCAGCGTTGAAAGTACGAACACCGGGGAGCTGTTTTTT
V: TRBV29-1
size: -
D: -
J: TRBJ2-2

CDR3: CASSYSTSRSYEQYF
DNA: TGTGCCAGCAGTTACTCGACTAGCAGATCCTACGAGCAGTACTTC
V: TRBV6-5
size: -
D: TRBD2
J: TRBJ2-7

CDR3: CASSLLDREGQPQHF
DNA: TGTGCCAGCAGCCTTCTCGACAGGGAGGGTCAGCCCCAGCATTTT
V: TRBV28
size: -
D: TRBD1
J: TRBJ1-5

CDR3: CASSQNGEGSDTQYF
DNA: TGCGCCAGCAGCCAGAACGGGGAGGGGTCAGATACGCAGTATTTT
V: TRBV4-1
size: once
D: TRBD2
J: TRBJ2-3

CDR3: CASSPQGSYEQYF
DNA: TGTGCCAGCAGTCCACAGGGGTCCTACGAGCAGTACTTC
V: TRBV28
size: once
D: TRBD1
J: TRBJ2-7

CDR3: CASSLRRLNTEAFF
DNA: TGTGCCAGCAGCTTACGACGACTGAACACTGAAGCTTTCTTT
V: TRBV5-6
size: -
D: -
J: TRBJ1-1

CDR3: CASSLARRQTYNSPLHF
DNA: TGTGCCAGCAGCTTAGCGCGAAGACAGACCTATAATTCACCCCTCCACTTT
V: TRBV7-2
size: -
D: -
J: TRBJ1-6

CDR3: CASNPRLADSDTQYF
DNA: TGTGCCAGCAACCCTCGACTAGCGGACTCAGATACGCAGTATTTT
V: TRBV5-6
size: -
D: TRBD2
J: TRBJ2-3

CDR3: CASSPSGQANGELFF
DNA: TGTGCCAGCAGCCCTAGCGGACAGGCGAACGGGGAGCTGTTTTTT
V: TRBV5-4
size: -
D: -
J: TRBJ2-2

CDR3: CASRSDREEGYTF
DNA: TGTGCCAGCAGATCCGACAGGGAAGAAGGCTACACCTTC
V: TRBV6-5
size: -
D: TRBD1
J: TRBJ1-2

CDR3: CASSRDRGPDSNQPQHF
DNA: TGTGCCAGCAGCCGGGACAGGGGGCCCGATAGCAATCAGCCCCAGCATTTT
V: TRBV7-8
size: -
D: TRBD1
J: TRBJ1-5

CDR3: CASSLDPQQPQHF
DNA: TGTGCCAGCAGCTTAGATCCCCAACAGCCCCAGCATTTT
V: TRBV7-8
size: -
D: -
J: TRBJ1-5

CDR3: CAAGAMNTEAFF
DNA: TGTGCTGCGGGGGCAATGAACACTGAAGCTTTCTTT
V: TRBV2
size: -
D: -
J: TRBJ1-1

CDR3: CASSRPDQGESLGYGYTF
DNA: TGTGCCAGCAGTAGGCCCGACCAGGGAGAGAGTTTAGGGTATGGCTACACCTTC
V: TRBV7-9
size: -
D: -
J: TRBJ1-2

CDR3: CASSLIVTDTQYF
DNA: TGTGCCAGCAGCCTAATAGTCACAGATACGCAGTATTTT
V: TRBV4-2
size: -
D: -
J: TRBJ2-3

CDR3: CAWTYQGIEQFF
DNA: TGTGCCTGGACCTACCAAGGTATTGAGCAGTTCTTC
V: TRBV30
size: -
D: -
J: TRBJ2-1

CDR3: CASSENRGTRNQPQHF
DNA: TGTGCCAGCAGCGAAAACAGGGGCACGCGCAATCAGCCCCAGCATTTT
V: TRBV7-2
size: -
D: TRBD1
J: TRBJ1-5

CDR3: CSVFMGNNTGELFF
DNA: TGCAGCGTTTTCATGGGGAATAACACCGGGGAGCTGTTTTTT
V: TRBV29-1
size: -
D: -
J: TRBJ2-2

CDR3: CASSPRTSTSYEQYF
DNA: TGTGCCAGCAGCCCTCGGACTAGCACATCCTACGAGCAGTACTTC
V: TRBV5-4
size: -
D: TRBD2
J: TRBJ2-7

CDR3: CASSADRYRVRGYTF
DNA: TGTGCCAGTAGTGCTGACCGTTACAGGGTGCGGGGCTACACCTTC
V: TRBV19
size: -
D: -
J: TRBJ1-2

CDR3: CASSARTGTKGTQYF
DNA: TGTGCCAGCAGCGCGCGGACAGGCACAAAAGGGACCCAGTACTTC
V: TRBV11-3
size: -
D: TRBD1
J: TRBJ2-5

CDR3: CASSLALKKERGPDTQYF
DNA: TGTGCCAGCAGCTTAGCCCTAAAGAAAGAGCGGGGCCCAGATACGCAGTATTTT
V: TRBV7-2
size: -
D: TRBD2
J: TRBJ2-3

CDR3: CASSEAGEDSYRFYNEQFF
DNA: TGTGCCAGCAGTGAAGCAGGGGAAGACAGCTATAGGTTTTACAATGAGCAGTTCTTC
V: TRBV2
size: -
D: -
J: TRBJ2-1

CDR3: CASSLWGDYGYTF
DNA: TGTGCCAGCAGTTTGTGGGGCGACTATGGCTACACCTTC
V: TRBV28
size: -
D: -
J: TRBJ1-2

CDR3: CASSIVGGAGTEAFF
DNA: TGTGCCAGTAGTATAGTCGGGGGCGCGGGCACTGAAGCTTTCTTT
V: TRBV19
size: -
D: -
J: TRBJ1-1

CDR3: CASSPTGGNEQFF
DNA: TGTGCCAGCAGCCCGACTGGGGGGAATGAGCAGTTCTTC
V: TRBV7-9
size: few
D: -
J: TRBJ2-1

CDR3: CASSLTSGRNSPLHF
DNA: TGTGCCAGCAGCTTAACGAGTGGGAGAAATTCACCCCTCCACTTT
V: TRBV7-3
size: -
D: -
J: TRBJ1-6

CDR3: CASSQDVGRGPYEQYF
DNA: TGCGCCAGCAGCCAAGATGTAGGCAGGGGGCCGTACGAGCAGTACTTC
V: TRBV4-3
size: -
D: TRBD1
J: TRBJ2-7

CDR3: CASSEQGRGEQYF
DNA: TGTGCCAGCAGTGAACAGGGGAGGGGCGAGCAGTACTTC
V: TRBV2
size: -
D: -
J: TRBJ2-7

CDR3: CASSLEGSSNQPQHF
DNA: TGTGCCAGCAGCTTAGAGGGGAGTAGCAATCAGCCCCAGCATTTT
V: TRBV7-2
size: -
D: -
J: TRBJ1-5

CDR3: CASSLEGTNEKLFF
DNA: TGCGCCAGCAGCTTGGAAGGGACTAATGAAAAACTGTTTTTT
V: TRBV5-1
size: -
D: -
J: TRBJ1-4

CDR3: CSVHFIRAGTEAFF
DNA: TGCAGCGTCCACTTTATTCGGGCGGGTACTGAAGCTTTCTTT
V: TRBV29-1
size: once
D: -
J: TRBJ1-1

CDR3: CASNRWGGAYNEQFF
DNA: TGTGCCAGCAACCGATGGGGGGGCGCCTACAATGAGCAGTTCTTC
V: TRBV9
size: -
D: -
J: TRBJ2-1